A selection of T cell receptor beta chains follows, all from one sample in a study of cytomegalovirus exposure and HLA in healthy donors. TCRdb keeps only in-frame clones here, not all; method: immunoSEQ multiplex PCR. The table records 170,000 or so clones, around 80% of them present only once. The sample taken for sequencing was PBMCs. These receptors were collected from a woman in her forties or fifties in good health and CMV-seropositive. Both conserved end residues are part of each CDR3. D genes are given only for firm matches.

j_call d_call v_call cdr3_aa
TRBJ1-2 TRBD1 TRBV7-2 CASSPRGAYYGYTF
TRBJ2-7 . TRBV5-8 CASSRDSRRYEQYF
TRBJ2-7 . TRBV4-1 CASSQDSSVYEQYF
TRBJ1-1 TRBD1 TRBV7-9 CASSLGTATNTEAFF
TRBJ1-2 . TRBV6-5 CASRVTGLSYGYTF
TRBJ1-5 . TRBV7-2 CASSRDRGNQPQHF
TRBJ1-4 . TRBV30 CAWSVWHEKEKLFF
TRBJ2-7 . TRBV6-5 CASRNSGGEQYF
TRBJ1-4 TRBD1 TRBV19 CASRTQGLNEKLFF
TRBJ2-6 TRBD1 TRBV5-4 CASSPWTGVSSGANVLTF
TRBJ2-7 . TRBV19 CASSIDKAGDSYEQYF